This entry features one TCR beta chain sequence. This specimen comes from a study of blood T cell repertoires in COVID-19. In the study overall: Researchers got acute and convalescent COVID-19 samples from the United States, Italy and Spain. PBMCs, B-cell-depleted T cells, or T cells were the source of the cDNA or gDNA that made up the material.

The CDR3 is made up of 14 amino acids. Germline CDR1 and CDR2: LNHNV and YYDKDF (reference sequence). V trimming: 3 bases; J trimming: 7 bases; junction bases outside the gene matches: 5. Authors' methods: Nucleated cell counts were estimated from reference gene primer amplification. The repertoire was sequenced with immunoSEQ multiplex PCR; TCRdb's copy has only in-frame clones and lacks some. That table gives V, J and clone size, and the DNA gave D and trimming. The table includes about 24,000 clones, over 60% detected once. The chain is built from TRBV15 and TRBJ2-2; 7 bases are shared with TRBD1. The source of this sequence is a woman of 80 years or more with acute or convalescent COVID-19. Material for sequencing was peripheral blood. The CDR3 coding sequence is TGTGCCACCAGCAGTTACAGGGGAATCGGGGAGCTGTTTTTT. Protein sequence: CATSSYRGIGELFF.